One sample yielded the 19 T cell receptor beta chains listed below, sequenced in a study of blood T cell repertoires in COVID-19. Assay used: immunoSEQ multiplex PCR; TCRdb lists only in-frame clones, some missing. The table lists about 240,000 clones, around 85% of them singletons. Specimen: PBMCs or T cells enriched from blood (not recorded which). These receptor sequences come from a woman aged 40 to 50 with acute COVID-19.

The genes are TRBV11-3 and TRBJ2-7; D is perhaps TRBD2 (5 bases). Germline V gene data show CDR1 as SGHNT and CDR2 as YENEEA. Trimming took 4 bases from V and 0 from J, leaving 7 bases between them. The CDR3 covers 13 residues. In DNA, the CDR3 is TGTGCCAGCAGCTACACTAGCTCCTACGAGCAGTACTTC. Amino acids: CASSYTSSYEQYF.

The chain recombines TRBV5-4 with TRBJ2-2; no reliable D call. The CDR3 contains 16 residues. Germline loops: CDR1 SGHNT, CDR2 YYREEE (reference sequence). The ends were cut back, 1 base at V and 2 bases at J, with 12 bases in the middle. The CDR3 DNA reads TGTGCCAGCAGCTTGCCACCGGGTTCAAACACCGGGGAGCTGTTTTTT. The encoded protein is CASSLPPGSNTGELFF. Supplemented by reference TRBV5-4 and TRBJ2-2, the full variable domain reads ETGVTQSPTHLIKTRGQQVTLRCSSQSGHNTVSWYQQALGQGPQFIFQYYREEENGRGNFPPRFSGLQFPNYSSELNVNALELDDSALYLCASSLPPGSNTGELFFGEGSRLTVL.

V and J are TRBV9 and TRBJ2-1, with D possibly being TRBD1 (6 bases). CDR3 length: 15 amino acids. In germline, CDR1 is SGDLS, CDR2 YYNGEE. V lost 3 bases and J lost 5, with 15 bases in between. The CDR3, as DNA: TGTGCCAGCAGCGGAAACAGGGAACTTGACAATGAGCAGTTCTTC. It encodes CASSGNRELDNEQFF.

The chain couples TRBV11-3 to TRBJ2-7; perhaps TRBD1 as D (6 bases). Germline CDR1 reads SGHNT; CDR2 reads YENEEA. V gave up 3 bases and J gave up 0 bases, with 12 bases separating them. The CDR3 loop spans 15 amino acids. CDR3 amino acids: CASSFPRDNSYEQYF. CDR3 nucleotide sequence: TGTGCCAGCAGCTTCCCTCGGGACAACTCCTACGAGCAGTACTTC. The full variable domain, its missing parts supplied by reference TRBV11-3 and TRBJ2-7, is EAGVVQSPRYKIIEKKQPVAFWCNPISGHNTLYWYLQNLGQGPELLIRYENEEAVDDSQLPKDRFSAERLKGVDSTLKIQPAELGDSAVYLCASSFPRDNSYEQYFGPGTRLTVT.

The rearrangement links TRBV7-9 to TRBJ2-1; 7 bases map to TRBD2. The CDR3 is 13 amino acids. Germline CDR1 and CDR2: SEHNR and FQNEAQ (reference sequence). Trimming removed 5 bases from V and 14 bases from J; junction bases left unmatched: 12. The CDR3 loop is CASSGSGTTSKFF. CDR3 coding DNA: TGTGCCAGCAGCGGATCCGGGACTACATCGAAGTTCTTC. The complete variable domain, with remaining parts taken from reference TRBV7-9 and TRBJ2-1, reads DTGVSQNPRHKITKRGQNVTFRCDPISEHNRLYWYRQTLGQGPEFLTYFQNEAQLEKSRLLSDRFSAERPKGSFSTLEIQRTEQGDSAMYLCASSGSGTTSKFFGPGTRLTVL.

This rearrangement joins TRBV6-1 to TRBJ1-1, with unresolved D. The CDR3 has 13 amino acids. Germline CDR1 is MNHNS and CDR2 is SASEGT. Between the trimmed V and J ends, which lost 0 bases and 4 bases, there was a span of 6 bases. CDR3 nucleotides: TGTGCCAGCAGTGAAGCGGAGAGCACTGAAGCTTTCTTT. Translation gives CASSEAESTEAFF.

In this sample, this clone turned up a few times. The chain joins TRBV27 to TRBJ1-5; 7 bases are a match to TRBD1. Trimming cost V 2 bases and J 6 bases; bases outside gene matches: 19. Germline V gene sequence: CDR1 MNHEY, CDR2 SMNVEV (reference sequence). The CDR3 contains 19 residues. The CDR3 DNA follows: TGTGCCAGCAGTTTAGGGGCTGGGGGAAGACAGGGAAAAGGTCAGCCCCAGCATTTT. Protein: CASSLGAGGRQGKGQPQHF.

The V and J genes are TRBV12-3 or TRBV12-4 and TRBJ2-1; no definite D call. The CDR3 loop spans 11 amino acids. V gave up 6 bases and J gave up 8 bases, with 8 bases separating them. CDR3 bases: TGTGCCAGCAGCACAAACCATGAGCAGTTCTTC. As protein: CASSTNHEQFF.

This clone was counted only a few times. The V gene is TRBV5-1, the J gene TRBJ1-1, with a tentative D call TRBD1 (6 bases). Germline-derived CDR1 and CDR2 are SGHRS and YFSETQ. The germline V and J ends were trimmed by 4 bases and 0 bases, with 16 bases remaining between them. The CDR3 is 16 residues long. The CDR3 bases are TGCGCCAGCAGCCCAAACTCTGGGGGCATGAACACTGAAGCTTTCTTT. Its protein is CASSPNSGGMNTEAFF.

V and J are TRBV11-2 and TRBJ2-5; possible D gene TRBD2, 6 bases. This CDR3 has 13 residues. The V end lost 5 bases, the J end lost 1 base, and 8 bases lay between the germline ends. From germline, CDR1 is SGHAT and CDR2 FQNNGV. CDR3 region: CASSQTSQETQYF. DNA for the CDR3: TGTGCCAGCAGCCAGACTAGCCAAGAGACCCAGTACTTC.

The genes are TRBV27 and TRBJ2-3; TRBD1 matches at 9 bases. Germline CDR1 reads MNHEY; CDR2 reads SMNVEV (reference sequence). This CDR3 region has 15 residues. Trimming cost V 6 bases and J 3 bases; bases outside gene matches: 7. The CDR3 bases are TGTGCCAGCAGCTATACAGGGGGCCGAACAGATACGCAGTATTTT. Translating it yields CASSYTGGRTDTQYF.

The chain couples TRBV6-4 to TRBJ2-3, with 11 bases lining up with TRBD2. From germline, CDR1 is MRHNA and CDR2 SNTAGT. The CDR3 is 15 amino acids. V was clipped by 6 bases and J by 5 bases; unmatched bases: 7. The CDR3 DNA reads as TGTGCCAGCAGCCCTAGCGGGAGGCGGGAAGATACGCAGTATTTT. Translating it yields CASSPSGRREDTQYF.

This chain uses TRBV4-2 with TRBJ2-1, with a weak D call TRBD2 (6 bases). Trimming stripped 4 bases from V and 5 bases from J, with 9 bases between. CDR3 size: 13 residues. Germline lookup yields CDR1 LGHNA and CDR2 YNFKEQ. CDR3: CASSRGIDNEQFF. The CDR3 DNA reads as TGTGCCAGCAGCCGCGGGATTGACAATGAGCAGTTCTTC.

This clone was observed a few times. The V and J genes are TRBV7-2 and TRBJ1-3, with 8 bases aligning to TRBD1. V shed 1 base, J shed 4 bases, and the junction held 3 bases outside the gene matches. Germline lookup yields CDR1 SGHTA and CDR2 FQGNSA. The CDR3 is 15 residues long. CDR3 in DNA: TGTGCCAGCAGCTTAGAGGACAGGGCCGGAAACACCATATATTTT. Translation: CASSLEDRAGNTIYF.

This sequence joins TRBV15 and TRBJ2-7; 7 bases match TRBD1. The CDR3 is 14 residues long. Trimming cost V 3 bases and J 3 bases; bases outside gene matches: 5. Germline CDR1 and CDR2: LNHNV and YYDKDF (reference sequence). CDR3 residues: CATSRGDSIYEQYF. The CDR3 nucleotides read TGTGCCACCAGCAGGGGGGACAGCATCTACGAGCAGTACTTC.

The chain combines TRBV19 with TRBJ1-1; D is perhaps TRBD1 (6 bases). CDR3 size: 13 residues. V was cut by 7 bases and J by 0 bases, with 9 bases left in between. The germline gives CDR1 LNHDA, CDR2 SQIVND (reference sequence). The CDR3 region is CASTGTLNTEAFF. The CDR3 DNA reads as TGTGCCAGTACCGGGACACTGAACACTGAAGCTTTCTTT.

The rearrangement uses TRBV19 and TRBJ2-2, with 10 bases identical to TRBD1. The V gene end was trimmed by 6 bases and the J gene end by 5 bases; junction bases not matched to a gene: 3. The CDR3 consists of 14 residues. From germline, CDR1 is LNHDA and CDR2 SQIVND (reference sequence). The CDR3 coding sequence is TGTGCCAGTAGCCTGGACAGGGGGACCGGGGAGCTGTTTTTT. Protein: CASSLDRGTGELFF.

V is TRBV30 and J is TRBJ1-1; maybe TRBD1 (6 bases). The germline gives CDR1 GTSNPN, CDR2 SVGIG (reference sequence). The CDR3 has 14 amino acids. V shed 0 bases and J shed 6 bases, with 14 bases lying between them. The DNA of the CDR3 is TGTGCCTGGAGTGTAAAGGGGGACCGGGCTGAAGCTTTCTTT. Translating gives CAWSVKGDRAEAFF.

The chain joins TRBV11-3 to TRBJ1-1, with 7 bases matching TRBD1. Germline V CDR1 and CDR2: SGHNT, YENEEA. This CDR3 is 13 amino acids long. V gave up 5 bases and J gave up 3 bases; unmatched junction bases: 3. Here the CDR3 DNA reads TGTGCCAGCAGCGACAGGGTTGACACTGAAGCTTTCTTT. This sequence encodes CASSDRVDTEAFF.